A single sample is the source of the 28 T cell receptor beta chains below, sequenced in a study of CD8+ T cells in alopecia areata. As the sequencing template, cDNA was produced by extracting RNA and reverse transcribing it. The repertoire was sequenced with immunoSEQ multiplex PCR; TCRdb's copy has only in-frame clones and lacks some. The table records 150,000 to 250,000 clones, 55% to 70% of them present only once. The treatment denotes: oral pan-JAK inhibitor, 5-10 mg twice daily. Sequenced here: CD4+ T cells sorted from blood, sampled at week 4, from a patient treated with tofacitinib. These receptors all come from a human donor with alopecia areata.

This clone was seen more than once but under ten times. The genes are TRBV25-1 and TRBJ2-5; 10 bases line up with TRBD1. CDR1 is MGHDK and CDR2 is SYGVNS in the germline V gene. V was pared by 3 bases and J by 4 bases, with 8 bases of the junction left unmatched. The length of the CDR3 is 16 residues. CDR3: CASSDPGTGEGETQYF. DNA of the CDR3: TGTGCCAGCAGTGATCCTGGGACAGGGGAAGGAGAGACCCAGTACTTC.

Only a few counts were recorded for this clone. This chain links TRBV7-2 with TRBJ1-6, with D perhaps matching TRBD1 (6 bases). Germline V gene sequence: CDR1 SGHTA, CDR2 FQGNSA. The CDR3 is 15 amino acids. Trimming cost V 5 bases and J 8 bases, with 16 bases left between them. CDR3 DNA: TGTGCCAGCAGCCTTAAACAGGGAAAGGATTCACCCCTCCACTTT. Amino acids: CASSLKQGKDSPLHF.

This chain's CDR3 is CATSRDPAGLLRATEAFF. The CDR3 coding sequence is TGTGCCACCAGCAGAGATCCGGCAGGCCTCTTAAGGGCCACTGAAGCTTTCTTT. This rearrangement joins TRBV15 to TRBJ1-1; D remains unclear. The V and J ends lost 0 bases and 4 bases respectively, with 21 bases between them. CDR3 length: 18 amino acids. Germline-derived CDR1 and CDR2 are LNHNV and YYDKDF (reference sequence).

This clone was seen only a few times. This chain joins TRBV5-4 and TRBJ2-4; D may be TRBD2 (6 bases). The germline CDR1 and CDR2 sequences are SGHNT and YYREEE (reference sequence). V lost 4 bases to trimming and J lost 8 bases, with 13 bases between them. This CDR3 comprises 13 residues. The CDR3 sequence: CASSLGGSDIQYF. The CDR3 DNA follows: TGTGCCAGCAGCCTGGGGGGTAGTGACATTCAGTACTTC.

This rearrangement joins TRBV6-1 to TRBJ2-7, with D uncertain. The CDR3 is 13 residues long. Trimming took off 1 base at V and 3 bases at J, with 7 bases between the two ends. Germline V gene data show CDR1 as MNHNS and CDR2 as SASEGT. CDR3 bases: TGTGCCAGCAGTGAAGTCCTACGCTACGAGCAGTACTTC. Its translation: CASSEVLRYEQYF.

The J gene is TRBJ2-3, the V gene TRBV7-2; unclear D gene. Trimming cost V 3 bases and J 1 base, with 8 bases left between them. Germline loops: CDR1 SGHTA, CDR2 FQGNSA. This CDR3 contains 14 residues. The DNA of the CDR3 is TGTGCCAGCAGCTTCACCTCTGGCACAGATACGCAGTATTTT. The encoded protein is CASSFTSGTDTQYF.

The V gene is TRBV29-1, the J gene TRBJ2-7; 7 positions agree with TRBD2. CDR1 and CDR2 (germline): SQVTM, ANQGSEA. V lost 3 bases to trimming and J lost 0 bases; unmatched junction nucleotides: 2. The CDR3 runs 13 residues. The chain's CDR3 is CSVDGTNSYEQYF. In DNA form, the CDR3 reads TGCAGCGTTGACGGGACTAACTCCTACGAGCAGTACTTC.

The J gene is TRBJ1-4, the V gene TRBV29-1; D might be TRBD1 (6 bases). Germline V gene data show CDR1 as SQVTM and CDR2 as ANQGSEA. The length of the CDR3 is 14 residues. V shed 4 bases and J shed 8 bases, with 17 bases lying between them. The CDR3 reads CSVGRRGRGEKLFF. CDR3 in DNA: TGCAGCGTTGGACGCAGGGGCAGGGGCGAAAAACTGTTTTTT.

The chain links TRBV4-1 to TRBJ1-1, with 7 bases lining up with TRBD1. The V gene end was trimmed by 4 bases and the J gene end by 1 base; junction bases not matched to a gene: 6. This CDR3 is built from 15 residues. Looked up from germline, CDR1 is MGHRA and CDR2 is YSYEKL. The CDR3: CASSRGWTGNTEAFF. In DNA, the CDR3 is TGCGCCAGCAGCCGAGGGTGGACAGGGAACACTGAAGCTTTCTTT.

CDR3: CASSLAGLGPQHF. The CDR3, as DNA: TGTGCCAGCAGCCTGGCAGGCCTGGGACCCCAGCATTTT. The J gene is TRBJ1-5, the V gene TRBV14; D is undetermined. The CDR3 has 13 amino acids. Between the trimmed V and J ends, which lost 4 bases and 10 bases, there was a span of 14 bases. From germline, CDR1 is SGHDN and CDR2 FVKESK.

The V call is TRBV7-2, the J call TRBJ2-3, with 7 bases aligning to TRBD2. Trimming removed 5 bases from V and 5 bases from J; junction bases left unmatched: 16. The CDR3 loop spans 17 amino acids. Germline V lookup: CDR1 SGHTA, CDR2 FQGNSA. The CDR3 DNA sequence: TGTGCCAGCAGCCCGCGCGGGGGAGCGGGGTTACGAGATACGCAGTATTTT. Its protein product is CASSPRGGAGLRDTQYF.

This clone was counted between two and nine times. The chain employs TRBV23-1 and TRBJ2-1; TRBD2 might be the D (5 bases). TRBV23-1 is noted as an ORF with a role that remains uncertain. The length of the CDR3 is 14 residues. V was cut by 0 bases and J by 9 bases, with 12 bases left in between. CDR3 nucleotide sequence: TGCGCCAGCAGTCAATCGGGGAGACGGGCTGAGCAGTTCTTC. As protein: CASSQSGRRAEQFF.

The rearrangement links TRBV5-1 to TRBJ1-2; TRBD1 might be the D (5 bases). The CDR3 consists of 15 residues. V gave up 3 bases and J gave up 8 bases, with 20 bases separating them. Germline lookup yields CDR1 SGHRS and CDR2 YFSETQ. The CDR3 DNA reads TGCGCCAGCAGCTCCGAAGGGGCGGGACTCTCGGGCTACACCTTC. The encoded protein is CASSSEGAGLSGYTF.

The chain has TRBV7-2 and TRBJ2-5; a weak D match, TRBD2 (6 bases). V was trimmed by 4 bases and J by 9 bases, leaving 24 bases between them. Germline lookup yields CDR1 SGHTA and CDR2 FQGNSA. The CDR3 loop spans 16 amino acids. In nucleotides, the CDR3 is TGTGCCAGCAGCTCCCGCTCCATGGAGGGGAGGACGGCCCAGTACTTC. The encoded protein is CASSSRSMEGRTAQYF.

The genes are TRBV2 and TRBJ1-5; perhaps TRBD1 as D (6 bases). V was pared by 4 bases and J by 7 bases, with 14 bases between. Germline CDR1 SNHLY, CDR2 FYNNEI. CDR3 length equals 14 residues. The CDR3 DNA reads as TGTGCCAGCAGTGGACAGGCACAGGACCAGCCCCAGCATTTT. Translated: CASSGQAQDQPQHF.

The V gene is TRBV30, the J gene TRBJ2-2; D might be TRBD2 (5 bases). The V gene's germline CDR1 is GTSNPN and CDR2 SVGIG (reference sequence). V was shortened by 4 bases and J by 3 bases, with 9 bases between the two germline ends. The CDR3 loop spans 13 amino acids. The CDR3 DNA sequence: TGTGCCTGGACGGGGAGCTACACCGGGGAGCTGTTTTTT. This codes for CAWTGSYTGELFF.

In its sample, this clone was seen a few times. The CDR3 sequence: CASSFSANYGYTF. The CDR3 DNA reads TGTGCCAGCAGCTTTTCTGCTAACTATGGCTACACCTTC. This sequence joins TRBV11-2 and TRBJ1-2; D is undetermined. Between the trimmed V and J ends, which lost 3 bases and 0 bases, there was a span of 5 bases. The CDR3 totals 13 residues. CDR1 SGHAT and CDR2 FQNNGV come from the germline V gene.

This CDR3 is CASSSLTVETQYF. The CDR3 nucleotides are TGTGCCAGCAGCTCTTTGACCGTAGAGACCCAGTACTTC. The chain couples TRBV7-2 to TRBJ2-5; D unresolved. V shed 4 bases and J shed 4 bases, with 10 bases lying between them. The germline CDR1 and CDR2 sequences are SGHTA and FQGNSA. This CDR3 is built from 13 residues.

About this clone itself: Other DNA variants within this sample encode the same CDR3. CDR3 nucleotide sequence: TGCAGCGCCGGGGGTGGGAGCAATCAGCCCCAGCATTTT. This codes for CSAGGGSNQPQHF. J is TRBJ1-5 and V is TRBV29-1, with D possibly being TRBD1 (5 bases). There are 13 residues in the CDR3. CDR1 and CDR2 from the germline V gene are SQVTM and ANQGSEA. Trimming took off 7 bases at V and 1 base at J, with 11 bases between the two ends.

This chain links TRBV29-1 with TRBJ1-2; TRBD1 is a possible D gene (5 bases). Germline values: CDR1 SQVTM, CDR2 ANQGSEA. The CDR3 totals 12 residues. Trimming removed 5 bases from V and 8 bases from J, with 15 bases in between. The CDR3 region has the DNA TGCAGCGTTCTCACGGGGACGGTGGGCTACACCTTC. Translation gives CSVLTGTVGYTF. The full variable domain, rest sourced from reference TRBV29-1 and TRBJ1-2, is SAVISQKPSRDICQRGTSLTIQCQVDSQVTMMFWYRQQPGQSLTLIATANQGSEATYESGFVIDKFPISRPNLTFSTLTVSNMSPEDSSIYLCSVLTGTVGYTFGSGTRLTVV.

The CDR3 loop reads CASSLVSGDYLYEQYF. The CDR3 DNA reads TGCGCCAGCAGCTTGGTGTCCGGGGACTATCTTTACGAGCAGTACTTC. The chain joins TRBV5-1 to TRBJ2-7; 7 nucleotides match TRBD2. V dropped 0 bases and J dropped 4; count of bases not matched to a gene: 10. From germline, CDR1 is SGHRS and CDR2 YFSETQ. There are 16 residues in the CDR3.

The chain links TRBV6-6 to TRBJ2-1, with 10 bases lining up with TRBD2. CDR3 length: 14 amino acids. Germline V gene sequence: CDR1 MNHNY, CDR2 SVGAGI (reference sequence). Trimming removed 2 bases from V and 7 bases from J; junction bases left unmatched: 2. For the CDR3, the DNA is TGTGCCAGCAGTTACGGGACTAGCGCAAATGAGCAGTTCTTC. Translating it yields CASSYGTSANEQFF.

Concerning this clone: Other DNA variants within this sample encode the same CDR3. J is TRBJ2-3 and V is TRBV29-1, with D possibly being TRBD2 (6 bases). Germline V CDR1 and CDR2: SQVTM, ANQGSEA. Between the trimmed V and J ends, which lost 3 bases and 1 base, there was a span of 11 bases. The CDR3 consists of 14 residues. The CDR3 DNA sequence: TGCAGCGTTGAGGGGCGGGGCGGCACAGATACGCAGTATTTT. Amino acid sequence: CSVEGRGGTDTQYF.

The V call is TRBV30, the J call TRBJ2-1; either TRBD1 or TRBD2 may supply D (5 bases each). Germline V lookup: CDR1 GTSNPN, CDR2 SVGIG (reference sequence). This CDR3 is 16 amino acids long. The V end lost 0 bases, the J end lost 9 bases, and 21 bases lay between the germline ends. The CDR3 DNA is TGTGCCTGGAGTGTAACGGGGCGAGCCTCACCCAGTGAGCAGTTCTTC. Residues: CAWSVTGRASPSEQFF.

This clone was found once. Other DNA sequences in this specimen translate into the identical CDR3. This sequence joins TRBV29-1 and TRBJ2-3; D unclear. CDR3 length: 11 amino acids. From germline, CDR1 is SQVTM and CDR2 ANQGSEA. Trimming removed 6 bases at V and 0 bases at J, with 4 bases between. CDR3 bases: TGCAGCGTCGCTAGCACAGATACGCAGTATTTT. Translating gives CSVASTDTQYF.

This clone was detected a few times. This same CDR3 is encoded by further DNA sequences in the sample. The rearrangement uses TRBV30 and TRBJ2-7, with TRBD2 identical over 8 bases. Trimming removed 0 bases from V and 2 bases from J; junction bases left unmatched: 3. The CDR3 extends over 14 amino acids. The germline gives CDR1 GTSNPN, CDR2 SVGIG (reference sequence). The CDR3 coding sequence is TGTGCCTGGAGTGTGCGGGGGGCCACCTACGAGCAGTACTTC. Its protein product is CAWSVRGATYEQYF.

This chain connects TRBV4-1 to TRBJ1-1; weak D call: TRBD1 (5 bases). Trimming took 3 bases from V and 1 from J, leaving 15 bases between them. Per germline, CDR1 MGHRA and CDR2 YSYEKL. There are 16 residues in the CDR3. CDR3 DNA: TGCGCCAGCAGCCAGATACCGGGACCCCGGAACACTGAAGCTTTCTTT. Translating it yields CASSQIPGPRNTEAFF.

This clone showed up just a few times. CDR3 bases: TGCGCCAGCAGCCAAGACTGGAGGGGAGGAGAAAAACTGTTTTTT. Translating gives CASSQDWRGGEKLFF. The gene calls are TRBV4-3 and TRBJ1-4, with D perhaps TRBD1 (5 bases). Trimming cost V 0 bases and J 8 bases, with 13 bases left between them. The length of the CDR3 is 15 residues. CDR1 and CDR2 from the germline V gene are LGHNA and YSLEER.